This TCR beta chain originates from a study of OX40 agonist ivuxolimab in advanced cancers. Germline V gene sequence: CDR1 MGHRA, CDR2 YSYEKL. This CDR3 has 15 residues. Trimming left V 7 bases short and J 0 bases short, with 13 bases between. TCRdb keeps only in-frame clones here, not all; method: immunoSEQ multiplex PCR. This table holds 40,000 or so clones, approximately 86% found once. The material was CD4+ or CD8+ T cells sorted from blood, obtained in a trial of the OX40 agonist ivuxolimab. The rearrangement uses TRBV4-1 and TRBJ1-5; D remains ambiguous. This clonotype was sampled from an adult with an advanced solid tumor such as melanoma, head and neck, liver or kidney cancer. The CDR3 nucleotides read TGCGCCAGCAACAGTGCCGGGTATAGCAATCAGCCCCAGCATTTT. Translating gives CASNSAGYSNQPQHF.